This T cell receptor beta chain was identified in a study of siplizumab effects on memory and regulatory T cells. Comment on this clone: What it binds is not known.

V lost 0 bases, J lost 9 bases, and 4 bases stayed unmatched. Germline CDR1 and CDR2: SGDLS and YYNGEE. The CDR3 totals 14 residues. General study points: Unstimulated naive T cells seemed to show more diversity than memory cells did, and they also seemed to be among the major contributors to the alloresponse. Roughly 80-95% of proliferating CD4+ or CD8+ clones defied assignment to a naive or memory phenotype.

Sequencing was performed with immunoSEQ multiplex PCR; in TCRdb, only in-frame clones are kept and a portion is missing. The sample lists more than 95,000 clones, 93% occurring once. Sample: Tregs sorted from blood. The gene calls are TRBV9 and TRBJ1-5, with 9 bases aligning to TRBD1. The receptor comes from a human donor in good health. The DNA for the CDR3 is TGTGCCAGCAGCGTAGGGGACAGGGAAGGGCCCCAGCATTTT. Its translation is CASSVGDREGPQHF.